Below, 29 T cell receptor beta chains from the same sample are listed, as sequenced in a study of graft-versus-host responses after intestinal transplantation. The assay was immunoSEQ multiplex PCR, and TCRdb's table has in-frame clones only and misses some. The table includes under 150,000 clones, approximately 92% detected once. Their target antigens are unknown. The sample in question was unstimulated CD4+ T cells sorted from spleen or lymph node cells, obtained before intestinal transplant. These receptor sequences come from a human donor who received an intestinal transplant.

The chain is built from TRBV27 and TRBJ2-7, with 11 bases identical to TRBD2. CDR1 and CDR2 from the germline V gene are MNHEY and SMNVEV (reference sequence). V shed 6 bases and J 5 bases; nucleotides not matched to a gene: 3. The CDR3 spans 13 residues. The CDR3 loop reads CASSRLAGNEQYF. The CDR3 DNA sequence: TGTGCCAGCAGCAGACTAGCGGGGAACGAGCAGTACTTC.

V is TRBV11-2 and J is TRBJ1-2, with 7 positions matching TRBD1. Germline V gives CDR1 SGHAT, CDR2 FQNNGV. J gave up 3 bases and V 1 base, and 2 bases lay outside the gene matches. CDR3 length: 14 amino acids. The CDR3 loop reads CASSLGQGDYGYTF. CDR3 in DNA: TGTGCCAGCAGCTTAGGGCAGGGGGACTATGGCTACACCTTC.

The V gene is TRBV2, the J gene TRBJ1-2; the D is unclear. Germline CDR1 and CDR2: SNHLY and FYNNEI. V gave up 3 bases and J gave up 4 bases, with 6 bases separating them. This CDR3 spans 12 amino acids. CDR3 loop: CASSENSYGYTF. The CDR3 bases are TGTGCCAGCAGTGAGAACAGCTATGGCTACACCTTC.

This sequence joins TRBV5-1 and TRBJ1-4, with D uncertain. The CDR3 length is 16 residues. V lost 1 base and J lost 3, with 13 bases in between. Germline assignment: CDR1 SGHRS and CDR2 YFSETQ. The CDR3 spells CASSLSGTASNEKLFF. In DNA, the CDR3 is TGCGCCAGCAGCTTGTCTGGCACTGCATCTAATGAAAAACTGTTTTTT.

The V gene is TRBV5-6, the J gene TRBJ2-7, with 8 bases matching TRBD2. The ends lost 4 bases at V and 3 bases at J; junction bases unmatched: 9. This CDR3 has 15 amino acids. Germline loops: CDR1 SGHDT, CDR2 YYEEEE. The CDR3 here is CASSRRGGTNYEQYF. The CDR3, as DNA: TGTGCCAGCAGCCGACGGGGGGGGACCAACTACGAGCAGTACTTC.

The V call is TRBV5-1, the J call TRBJ1-1, with TRBD1 matching 9 bases. This CDR3 region has 14 residues. The trim removed 3 bases at V and 1 base at J, leaving 1 base unmatched. The germline V gene encodes CDR1 SGHRS and CDR2 YFSETQ. CDR3 sequence: CASSSGQGNTEAFF. In DNA, the CDR3 is TGCGCCAGCAGCTCGGGACAGGGGAACACTGAAGCTTTCTTT.

Note on this clone: A read error may produce the germline difference seen at one junction end. The genes are TRBV5-1 and TRBJ2-2; 7 positions agree with TRBD1. Germline V gene lookup returns CDR1 SGHRS and CDR2 YFSETQ. The CDR3 loop spans 14 amino acids. The CDR3 loop reads CASNTGANTGELLF. CDR3 DNA sequence: TGCGCCAGTAATACAGGGGCGAACACCGGGGAGCTGCTTTTT.

This chain connects TRBV9 to TRBJ1-2; unclear D gene. CDR1 and CDR2 from the germline V gene are SGDLS and YYNGEE. The CDR3 is made up of 12 amino acids. V lost 3 bases, J lost 8 bases, and 11 bases lay in between. CDR3 nucleotide sequence: TGTGCCAGCAGCGGGAGCTTCGGAGGCTACACCTTC. The encoded protein is CASSGSFGGYTF. The entire variable domain, with the rest obtained from reference TRBV9 and TRBJ1-2, is as follows: DSGVTQTPKHLITATGQRVTLRCSPRSGDLSVYWYQQSLDQGLQFLIQYYNGEERAKGNILERFSAQQFPDLHSELNLSSLELGDSALYFCASSGSFGGYTFGSGTRLTVV.

The rearrangement joins TRBV2 to TRBJ1-1; maybe TRBD1 (5 bases). Looked up from germline, CDR1 is SNHLY and CDR2 is FYNNEI. The CDR3 has 10 amino acids. V lost 8 bases and J lost 7, with 8 bases in between. The CDR3 coding sequence is TGTGCCAGCCGGGACGGTGAAGCTTTCTTT. Translation: CASRDGEAFF.

This rearrangement joins TRBV30 to TRBJ1-2; unclear D gene. The CDR3 consists of 12 residues. The germline V gene encodes CDR1 GTSNPN and CDR2 SVGIG (reference sequence). V was clipped by 0 bases and J by 5 bases, with 7 bases between them. DNA for the CDR3: TGTGCCTGGAGTGTACCGTATTATGGCTACACCTTC. Its protein product is CAWSVPYYGYTF.

This chain joins TRBV5-1 and TRBJ2-2, with 9 nucleotides matching TRBD1. Losses at the gene ends were 4 bases for V and 0 bases for J; bases not matched to a gene: 7. The CDR3 loop spans 17 amino acids. Germline lookup yields CDR1 SGHRS and CDR2 YFSETQ. The DNA for the CDR3 is TGCGCCAGCAGCCCTGGGACAGGGCACCCGAACACCGGGGAGCTGTTTTTT. This codes for CASSPGTGHPNTGELFF.

This chain's CDR3 is CASSPRTGENSPLHF. Here the CDR3 DNA reads TGTGCCAGCAGCCCCCGGACAGGGGAGAATTCACCCCTCCACTTT. J is TRBJ1-6 and V is TRBV5-4; 9 nucleotides match TRBD1. CDR3 size: 15 residues. Germline loops: CDR1 SGHNT, CDR2 YYREEE (reference sequence). The V gene end was trimmed by 4 bases and the J gene end by 7 bases; junction bases not matched to a gene: 6.

The rearrangement joins TRBV5-5 to TRBJ1-2; D is unresolved. The germline V gene has CDR1 SGHKS and CDR2 YYEKEE (reference sequence). The germline V and J ends were trimmed by 2 bases and 6 bases, with 11 bases remaining between them. This CDR3 is 13 amino acids long. For the CDR3, the DNA is TGTGCCAGCAGCTTTAGTGGGGTGGATGGCTACACCTTC. This encodes CASSFSGVDGYTF.

This chain uses TRBV4-1 with TRBJ1-3, with D possibly TRBD1 on 5 matching bases. Germline CDR1 and CDR2: MGHRA and YSYEKL. Trimming took 0 bases from V and 0 from J, leaving 15 bases between them. The CDR3 contains 18 residues. DNA for the CDR3: TGCGCCAGCAGCCAAGAGGGGACCCAAGGGGTCTCTGGAAACACCATATATTTT. The encoded protein is CASSQEGTQGVSGNTIYF.

The chain has TRBV6-6 and TRBJ2-7; D is uncertain. The CDR3 runs to 15 residues. The V end was cut by 4 bases, the J end by 7 bases, with 20 bases between. The germline V gene has CDR1 MNHNY and CDR2 SVGAGI (reference sequence). CDR3 protein: CASSSMGFLMWEQYF. The CDR3 coding sequence is TGTGCCAGCAGTTCCATGGGTTTCCTTATGTGGGAGCAGTACTTC.

Concerning this clone itself: At the DNA level, this CDR3 is encoded by other sequences in the same sample as well. The chain links TRBV5-1 to TRBJ1-6; 10 bases fit TRBD1. The CDR3 sequence is 14 residues long. Germline-derived CDR1 and CDR2 are SGHRS and YFSETQ. The V segment lost 2 bases and the J segment 10 bases; nucleotides outside the gene matches: 3. CDR3 DNA: TGCGCCAGCAGCTTAGGGACAGGGGAATCACCCCTCCACTTT. Its protein is CASSLGTGESPLHF.

The chain links TRBV11-2 to TRBJ1-1, with TRBD1 as a possible D gene (5 bases). Germline V gene sequence: CDR1 SGHAT, CDR2 FQNNGV. CDR3 length equals 14 residues. Trimming removed 5 bases at V and 0 bases at J, with 10 bases between. The CDR3 coding sequence is TGTGCCAGCAGCATTGGACAAATGAACACTGAAGCTTTCTTT. This encodes CASSIGQMNTEAFF.

As to this clone: The final CDR3 position lacks the conserved phenylalanine or tryptophan, pointing to a likely read error. V gene TRBV6-1 combines with J gene TRBJ1-1; 7 bases map to TRBD1. Germline-derived CDR1 and CDR2 are MNHNS and SASEGT. The CDR3 loop spans 14 amino acids. V lost 0 bases and J lost 9; bases outside the gene matches: 7. This CDR3 reads CASSEALRGQKAFL. CDR3 nucleotide sequence: TGTGCCAGCAGTGAAGCTTTAAGGGGGCAGAAAGCTTTCCTT.

This clone was counted once. In nucleotides, the CDR3 is TGTGCCAGCAGCCTAGGGGCAGGGCTAAATTCACCCCTCCACTTT. Amino acids: CASSLGAGLNSPLHF. The chain couples TRBV11-2 to TRBJ1-6; tentative D call: TRBD1 (5 bases). From germline, CDR1 is SGHAT and CDR2 FQNNGV. This CDR3 has 15 amino acids. Trimming cost V 5 bases and J 7 bases, with 15 bases left between them.

This chain links TRBV7-6 with TRBJ1-3; TRBD1 agrees at 7 bases. V trimming: 3 bases; J trimming: 0 bases; junction bases outside the gene matches: 2. This CDR3 contains 15 residues. CDR1 SGHVS and CDR2 FNYEAQ come from the germline V gene. CDR3 in amino acids: CASSLGQPSGNTIYF. The CDR3 bases are TGTGCCAGCAGCTTGGGACAGCCCTCTGGAAACACCATATATTTT. Filled out from reference TRBV7-6 and TRBJ1-3, the complete variable domain reads GAGVSQSPRYKVTKRGQDVALRCDPISGHVSLYWYRQALGQGPEFLTYFNYEAQQDKSGLPNDRFSAERPEGSISTLTIQRTEQRDSAMYRCASSLGQPSGNTIYFGEGSWLTVV.

CDR3 sequence reads: CAWRQAYEQYF. The CDR3 nucleotides read TGTGCCTGGAGGCAGGCCTACGAGCAGTACTTC. This chain joins TRBV30 and TRBJ2-7; the D is unclear. The CDR3 contains 11 residues. Germline V gene lookup returns CDR1 GTSNPN and CDR2 SVGIG (reference sequence). V lost 3 bases and J 2 bases, leaving 5 bases between the germline ends.

V gene TRBV11-2 combines with J gene TRBJ1-3; the match to TRBD1 covers 7 bases. Germline CDR1 reads SGHAT; CDR2 reads FQNNGV. J was trimmed by 3 bases and V by 5 bases; bases with no gene match: 7. The CDR3 consists of 15 residues. The CDR3 region is CASSPQGSGGNTIYF. The CDR3 coding sequence is TGTGCCAGCAGCCCACAGGGGTCGGGTGGAAACACCATATATTTT.

This chain joins TRBV5-1 and TRBJ1-2; no clear D gene. The CDR3 is 15 amino acids. Germline V lookup: CDR1 SGHRS, CDR2 YFSETQ. The germline V and J ends were trimmed by 4 bases and 0 bases, with 13 bases remaining between them. CDR3 nucleotide sequence: TGCGCCAGCAGCCCGTCGACGGAGCCTAACTATGGCTACACCTTC. This codes for CASSPSTEPNYGYTF. Using reference TRBV5-1 and TRBJ1-2 for the parts outside the CDR3, the full variable domain is KAGVTQTPRYLIKTRGQQVTLSCSPISGHRSVSWYQQTPGQGLQFLFEYFSETQRNKGNFPGRFSGRQFSNSRSEMNVSTLELGDSALYLCASSPSTEPNYGYTFGSGTRLTVV.

The chain links TRBV5-1 to TRBJ1-4; D remains ambiguous. CDR1 is SGHRS, CDR2 YFSETQ, per germline. The germline V and J ends were trimmed by 0 bases and 8 bases, with 14 bases remaining between them. This CDR3 comprises 15 residues. DNA of the CDR3: TGCGCCAGCAGCTTGGATGGCGGGGTCGGGGAAAAACTGTTTTTT. Protein product: CASSLDGGVGEKLFF.

V gene TRBV19 combines with J gene TRBJ2-5; D is ambiguous. The CDR3 has 12 amino acids. Germline CDR1 and CDR2: LNHDA and SQIVND (reference sequence). V was pared by 4 bases and J by 5 bases, with 8 bases between. The CDR3 is CASSRGYETQYF. The CDR3 region has the DNA TGTGCCAGTAGTAGGGGATATGAGACCCAGTACTTC.

V is TRBV15 and J is TRBJ2-5; the D is unclear. Deletions cut 0 bases from V and 1 base from J, with 9 bases between. Germline assignment: CDR1 LNHNV and CDR2 YYDKDF (reference sequence). This CDR3 spans 15 amino acids. As DNA, the CDR3 is TGTGCCACCAGCAGAGATCCGGGCGGCCAAGAGACCCAGTACTTC. The encoded protein is CATSRDPGGQETQYF.

V and J are TRBV6-5 and TRBJ1-5, with TRBD1 identical over 7 bases. V shed 4 bases, J shed 5 bases, and the junction held 2 bases outside the gene matches. Germline lookup yields CDR1 MNHEY and CDR2 SVGAGI. The CDR3 has 13 amino acids. CDR3 bases: TGTGCCAGCAGTTTTGACAGGGATCAGCCCCAGCATTTT. This gives the protein CASSFDRDQPQHF.

The chain couples TRBV5-1 to TRBJ1-1; D not resolved. V lost 3 bases and J 5 bases, leaving 14 bases between the germline ends. Germline lookup yields CDR1 SGHRS and CDR2 YFSETQ. CDR3 length: 14 residues. CDR3 region: CASSSRTSRTEAFF. For the CDR3, the DNA is TGCGCCAGCAGCTCGCGGACGAGTCGGACTGAAGCTTTCTTT.

The gene calls are TRBV7-3 and TRBJ2-3; possibly TRBD2 for D (6 bases). Germline CDR1 and CDR2: SGHTA and FQGTGA. The CDR3 contains 15 residues. V was pared by 0 bases and J by 2 bases, with 9 bases between. The CDR3 protein is CASSLTGTFTDTQYF. The DNA of the CDR3 is TGTGCCAGCAGCTTAACGGGGACTTTCACAGATACGCAGTATTTT.